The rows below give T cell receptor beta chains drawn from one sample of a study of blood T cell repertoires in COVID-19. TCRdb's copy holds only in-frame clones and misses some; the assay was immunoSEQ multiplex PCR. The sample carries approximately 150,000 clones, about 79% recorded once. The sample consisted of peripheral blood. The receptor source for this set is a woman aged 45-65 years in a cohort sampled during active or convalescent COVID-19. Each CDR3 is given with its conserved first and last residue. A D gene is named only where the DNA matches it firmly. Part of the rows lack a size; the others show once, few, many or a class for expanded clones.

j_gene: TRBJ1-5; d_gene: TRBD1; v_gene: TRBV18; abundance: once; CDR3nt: TGTGCCAGCTCAGCGAGGACAGGGGGCGATCAGCCCCAGCATTTT; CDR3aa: CASSARTGGDQPQHF
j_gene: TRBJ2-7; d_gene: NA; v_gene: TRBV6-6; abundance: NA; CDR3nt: TGTGCCAGCAGTTACGGGCGCTACGAGCAGTACTTC; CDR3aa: CASSYGRYEQYF
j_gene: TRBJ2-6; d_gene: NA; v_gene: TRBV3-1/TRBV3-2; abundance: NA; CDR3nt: TGTGCCAGCAGCCAAGATTCCGGTTCTGGGGCCAACGTCCTGACTTTC; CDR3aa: CASSQDSGSGANVLTF
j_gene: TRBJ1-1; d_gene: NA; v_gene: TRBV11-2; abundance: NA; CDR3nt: TGTGCCAGCAGCTTAGAAGGGGCCAGGCAAGAAGCTTTCTTT; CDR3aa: CASSLEGARQEAFF
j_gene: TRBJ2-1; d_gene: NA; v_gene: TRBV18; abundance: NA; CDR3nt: TGTGCCAGCTCACCAATGGGCTCGGTTGAGCAGTTCTTC; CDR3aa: CASSPMGSVEQFF
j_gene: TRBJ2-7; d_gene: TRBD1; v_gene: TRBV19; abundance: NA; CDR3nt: TGTGCCAGTCGGGACAGGGGGCTATTTAACGACGAGCAGTACTTC; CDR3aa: CASRDRGLFNDEQYF
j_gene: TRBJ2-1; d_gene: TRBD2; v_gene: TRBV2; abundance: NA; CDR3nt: TGTGCCAGCAGTGATGCTAGCGGGGGGGCAGGTGAGCAGTTCTTC; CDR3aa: CASSDASGGAGEQFF
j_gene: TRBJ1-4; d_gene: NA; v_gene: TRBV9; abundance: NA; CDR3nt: TGTGCCAGCAGCGTAGGAGCAGGGAGGTTGGCTGAAAAACTGTTTTTT; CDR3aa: CASSVGAGRLAEKLFF
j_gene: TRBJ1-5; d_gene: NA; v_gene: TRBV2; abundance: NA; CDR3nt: TGTGCCAGCAGTGAAGGCACATCTAGCAATCAGCCCCAGCATTTT; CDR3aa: CASSEGTSSNQPQHF
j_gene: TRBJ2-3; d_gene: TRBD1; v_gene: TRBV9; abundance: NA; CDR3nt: TGTGCCAGCACCAGAGGGACAGGAGGCACAGATACGCAGTATTTT; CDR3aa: CASTRGTGGTDTQYF
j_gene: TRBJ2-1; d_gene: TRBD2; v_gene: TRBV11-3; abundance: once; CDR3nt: TGTGCCAGCAGCCAGGGGACTAGCGGATACAATGAGCAGTTCTTC; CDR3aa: CASSQGTSGYNEQFF
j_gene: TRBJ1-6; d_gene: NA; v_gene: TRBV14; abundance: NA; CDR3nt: TGTGCCAGCAGCCAAGTAAACAGCGGGTCACCCCTCCACTTT; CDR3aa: CASSQVNSGSPLHF
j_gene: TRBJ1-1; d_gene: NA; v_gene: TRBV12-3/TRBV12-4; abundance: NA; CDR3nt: TGTGCCAGCAGTTTTTCGAGCACTGAAGCTTTCTTT; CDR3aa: CASSFSSTEAFF
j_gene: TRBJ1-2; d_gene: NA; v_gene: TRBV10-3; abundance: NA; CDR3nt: TGTGCCATCAGGACAGCCGCCCCCTTAGGGAACTATGGCTACACCTTC; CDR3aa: CAIRTAAPLGNYGYTF
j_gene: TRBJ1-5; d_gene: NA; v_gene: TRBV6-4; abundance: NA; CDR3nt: TGTGCCAGCAGTGACTCGAAAAGTGCAGGGAGGCATCAGCCCCAGCATTTT; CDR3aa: CASSDSKSAGRHQPQHF
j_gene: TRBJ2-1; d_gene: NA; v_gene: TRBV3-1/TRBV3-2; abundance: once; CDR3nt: TGTGCCAGCAGCCAAGCAAGGGGACTCTACAATGAGCAGTTCTTC; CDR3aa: CASSQARGLYNEQFF
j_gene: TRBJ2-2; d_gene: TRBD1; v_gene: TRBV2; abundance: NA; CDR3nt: TGTGCCAGCAGTCGTGGACAGGGTGGCACCGGGGAGCTGTTTTTT; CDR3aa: CASSRGQGGTGELFF
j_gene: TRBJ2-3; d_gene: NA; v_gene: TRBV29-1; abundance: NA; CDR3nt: TGCAGCGTTGAAGAGGACAGTGATACGCAGTATTTT; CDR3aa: CSVEEDSDTQYF
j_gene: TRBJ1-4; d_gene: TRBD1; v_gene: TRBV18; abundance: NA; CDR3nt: TGTGCCAGCTCACCATGGACAGGGAACCTTAATGAAAAACTGTTTTTT; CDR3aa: CASSPWTGNLNEKLFF
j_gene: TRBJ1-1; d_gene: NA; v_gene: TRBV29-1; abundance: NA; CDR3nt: TGCAGCGTGACGACAGGTTCGGGGAACACTGAAGCTTTCTTT; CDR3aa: CSVTTGSGNTEAFF